The source of this TCR beta chain is a study of CD8 T cells in Susac syndrome. Findings of the study overall: Acknowledgment was made by the study that its TCR sequencing and HLA analysis involved a relatively small number of individuals.

CDR3 length equals 14 residues. Germline V gene data show CDR1 as LNHDA and CDR2 as SQIVND (reference sequence). Trimming stripped 5 bases from V and 1 base from J, with 12 bases between. Remarks on this clonotype: Its antigen is currently unknown.

Random hexamers were used to reverse transcribe an amount of roughly 0.5 to 1 ug RNA. TCRdb re-derived calls from the immunoSEQ multiplex PCR reads in MiXCR, one entry per CDR3 protein. The table has some 300,000 distinct CDR3 sequences, approximately 85% seen once. The multiple sclerosis controls were treatment-naive patients affected by stable or active relapsing-remitting disease. It was negative isolation that provided the CD8+ and CD4+ T cells, whereas TEMRA cells were enriched by FACS. The TCR comes from a human donor with multiple sclerosis. The genes are TRBV19 and TRBJ2-7, with D possibly TRBD1 on 6 matching bases. Sequenced sample: CD8+ T cells from PBMCs. The CDR3 DNA follows: TGTGCCAGTAGTCCGGGACACCCTTCCTACGAGCAGTACTTC. This codes for CASSPGHPSYEQYF.